A single sample is the source of the 17 T cell receptor beta chains below, sequenced in a study of beta chain features in type 1 diabetes. All of the isolated RNA was reverse transcribed, so expressed TCRB transcripts were sequenced. The method was immunoSEQ multiplex PCR; TCRdb's version includes in-frame clones alone and lacks a portion of them. The top ten hold 0.015% of the sample, which has roughly 330,000 clones, 9.5% to 11% seen once. The sample comprised naive CD4+ T cells from blood. These receptors were collected from a woman aged 30 to 39 in good health.

V usage is TRBV30 and J usage is TRBJ2-7; perhaps TRBD1 as D (6 bases). This CDR3 comprises 14 residues. Trimming removed 3 bases at V and 0 bases at J, with 12 bases between. Germline CDR1 is GTSNPN and CDR2 is SVGIG (reference sequence). This CDR3 is CAWRDSINSYEQYF. The CDR3, as DNA: TGTGCCTGGAGGGACAGTATAAACTCCTACGAGCAGTACTTC. The full variable domain, its missing parts supplied by reference TRBV30 and TRBJ2-7, is SQTIHQWPATLVQPVGSPLSLECTVEGTSNPNLYWYRQAAGRGLQLLFYSVGIGQISSEVPQNLSASRPQDRQFILSSKKLLLSDSGFYLCAWRDSINSYEQYFGPGTRLTVT.

The chain joins TRBV28 to TRBJ1-1; perhaps TRBD1 as D (6 bases). Germline V lookup: CDR1 MDHEN, CDR2 SYDVKM. Trimming stripped 7 bases from V and 2 bases from J, with 17 bases between. The length of the CDR3 is 15 residues. This CDR3 is CASMPWGQGNTEAFF. The CDR3, as DNA: TGTGCCAGCATGCCCTGGGGGCAGGGTAACACTGAAGCTTTCTTT.

V gene TRBV30 combines with J gene TRBJ2-3, with D possibly TRBD2 on 5 matching bases. V gave up 4 bases and J gave up 1 base, with 15 bases separating them. CDR3 length equals 15 residues. Germline CDR1 and CDR2: GTSNPN and SVGIG (reference sequence). The CDR3 bases are TGTGCCTGGAAAGGCCACATCGGGGGCACAGATACGCAGTATTTT. It encodes CAWKGHIGGTDTQYF.

This clone was observed a few times. J is TRBJ2-1 and V is TRBV27; TRBD1 matches at 7 bases. The CDR3 is 17 amino acids. J gave up 9 bases and V 2 bases, and 16 bases lay outside the gene matches. CDR1 and CDR2 from the germline V gene are MNHEY and SMNVEV (reference sequence). CDR3 coding DNA: TGTGCCAGCAGTTTAATGCCGACCGGGACAGATCTCTTTGAGCAGTTCTTC. Amino acid sequence: CASSLMPTGTDLFEQFF.

CDR3 in amino acids: CAWSWTGVRTYEQYF. CDR3 nucleotides: TGTGCCTGGAGTTGGACAGGGGTTCGGACCTACGAGCAGTACTTC. V usage is TRBV30 and J usage is TRBJ2-7, with TRBD1 matching 9 bases. The V segment lost 2 bases and the J segment 2 bases; nucleotides outside the gene matches: 7. This CDR3 comprises 15 residues. Per germline, CDR1 GTSNPN and CDR2 SVGIG (reference sequence).

The chain recombines TRBV30 with TRBJ2-1; D gene unclear. The CDR3 consists of 16 residues. Germline V gives CDR1 GTSNPN, CDR2 SVGIG (reference sequence). The V end lost 4 bases, the J end lost 0 bases, and 16 bases lay between the germline ends. The CDR3 nucleotides read TGTGCCTGGACCCCAAATGGGCGTCCCTCCTACAATGAGCAGTTCTTC. Translating gives CAWTPNGRPSYNEQFF.

The gene calls are TRBV2 and TRBJ1-1, with TRBD1 identical over 9 bases. V lost 5 bases to trimming and J lost 1 base; unmatched junction nucleotides: 5. The CDR3 is 15 residues long. Germline V gene lookup returns CDR1 SNHLY and CDR2 FYNNEI. The CDR3 nucleotides are TGTGCCAGCAGTTCACAGGGGGCCGGGAACACTGAAGCTTTCTTT. Protein product: CASSSQGAGNTEAFF.

The sample holds a few counts of this clone. The chain has TRBV29-1 and TRBJ1-5; no clear D gene. The CDR3 sequence is 13 residues long. Trimming cost V 3 bases and J 3 bases, with 9 bases left between them. CDR1 and CDR2 (germline): SQVTM, ANQGSEA. CDR3 nucleotides: TGCAGCGTTGATGAGGGCTACAATCAGCCCCAGCATTTT. Translating it yields CSVDEGYNQPQHF. The full variable domain, rest sourced from reference TRBV29-1 and TRBJ1-5, is SAVISQKPSRDICQRGTSLTIQCQVDSQVTMMFWYRQQPGQSLTLIATANQGSEATYESGFVIDKFPISRPNLTFSTLTVSNMSPEDSSIYLCSVDEGYNQPQHFGDGTRLSIL.

CDR3 coding DNA: TGCAGCGTTAAAAGAACCCAGGGGTCGGGGGAAGCTTTCTTT. Protein sequence: CSVKRTQGSGEAFF. V usage is TRBV29-1 and J usage is TRBJ1-1, with D possibly being TRBD1 (6 bases). V lost 5 bases to trimming and J lost 8 bases, with 21 bases between them. CDR1 is SQVTM, CDR2 ANQGSEA, per germline. The CDR3 runs to 14 residues.

This clone appeared a few times. The V call is TRBV5-4, the J call TRBJ2-1; 16 bases map to TRBD2. The V gene's germline CDR1 is SGHNT and CDR2 YYREEE (reference sequence). After removal of 4 bases from V and 4 bases from J, the junction contained 5 bases not matched to a gene. CDR3 length: 17 amino acids. CDR3 loop: CASSPGLAGGKYNEQFF. The CDR3 nucleotides are TGTGCCAGCAGCCCGGGACTAGCGGGAGGGAAGTACAATGAGCAGTTCTTC. Variable domain in full (rest from reference TRBV5-4 and TRBJ2-1): ETGVTQSPTHLIKTRGQQVTLRCSSQSGHNTVSWYQQALGQGPQFIFQYYREEENGRGNFPPRFSGLQFPNYSSELNVNALELDDSALYLCASSPGLAGGKYNEQFFGPGTRLTVL.

The V and J genes are TRBV4-2 and TRBJ2-5; 15 bases agree with TRBD2. Germline CDR1 LGHNA, CDR2 YNFKEQ. V lost 2 bases to trimming and J lost 0 bases; unmatched junction nucleotides: 4. The CDR3 runs to 18 residues. DNA of the CDR3: TGTGCCAGCAGCCAACTCGGACTAGCGGGAGGGTACCAAGAGACCCAGTACTTC. Translating it yields CASSQLGLAGGYQETQYF.

The J gene is TRBJ1-2, the V gene TRBV5-1; 9 bases fit TRBD1. The germline V gene has CDR1 SGHRS and CDR2 YFSETQ. The CDR3 loop spans 15 amino acids. J lost 4 bases, V lost 2 bases, and 6 bases had no gene match. The CDR3, as DNA: TGCGCCAGCAGCTTATGGACAGGGGTATCCTATGGCTACACCTTC. Its protein is CASSLWTGVSYGYTF.

The sample holds a few counts of this clone. The chain uses TRBV18 and TRBJ2-1; possibly TRBD1 for D (5 bases). V lost 0 bases and J 5 bases, leaving 8 bases between the germline ends. Germline lookup yields CDR1 KGHSH and CDR2 LQKENI. CDR3 size: 14 residues. The CDR3 loop reads CASSPPPGHNEQFF. The CDR3 DNA is TGTGCCAGCTCACCACCCCCAGGGCACAATGAGCAGTTCTTC.

This clone was seen only a few times. V usage is TRBV5-1 and J usage is TRBJ2-1; a possible D gene is TRBD1 (7 bases). Trimming took off 0 bases at V and 7 bases at J, with 11 bases between the two ends. CDR3 length: 14 amino acids. CDR1 is SGHRS and CDR2 is YFSETQ in the germline V gene. The DNA for the CDR3 is TGCGCCAGCAGCTTGGATTCAGGGGGGAATGAGCAGTTCTTC. It is translated as CASSLDSGGNEQFF.

This clone was counted only a few times. J is TRBJ2-3 and V is TRBV6-5, with TRBD1 as a possible D gene (5 bases). The CDR3 length is 14 residues. Germline values: CDR1 MNHEY, CDR2 SVGAGI. Trimming stripped 5 bases from V and 3 bases from J, with 12 bases between. The CDR3 region is CASSTTQGTDTQYF. As DNA, the CDR3 is TGTGCCAGCAGTACGACCCAGGGAACAGATACGCAGTATTTT.

V and J are TRBV28 and TRBJ2-3, with a possible D match to TRBD2 (6 bases). CDR1 and CDR2 (germline): MDHEN, SYDVKM. This CDR3 spans 13 amino acids. V lost 6 bases to trimming and J lost 6 bases, with 13 bases between them. Written as DNA, the CDR3 is TGTGCCAGCAGGGAAACTAGCAGTGATACGCAGTATTTT. It translates to CASRETSSDTQYF.

This clone was picked up a small number of times. The V gene is TRBV28, the J gene TRBJ2-1; 8 nucleotides agree with TRBD1. The CDR3 totals 15 residues. Losses at the gene ends were 6 bases for V and 5 bases for J; bases not matched to a gene: 9. Germline assignment: CDR1 MDHEN and CDR2 SYDVKM. In nucleotides, the CDR3 is TGTGCCAGCAGCGACAGGGGAGTCCGACACAATGAGCAGTTCTTC. It is translated as CASSDRGVRHNEQFF.